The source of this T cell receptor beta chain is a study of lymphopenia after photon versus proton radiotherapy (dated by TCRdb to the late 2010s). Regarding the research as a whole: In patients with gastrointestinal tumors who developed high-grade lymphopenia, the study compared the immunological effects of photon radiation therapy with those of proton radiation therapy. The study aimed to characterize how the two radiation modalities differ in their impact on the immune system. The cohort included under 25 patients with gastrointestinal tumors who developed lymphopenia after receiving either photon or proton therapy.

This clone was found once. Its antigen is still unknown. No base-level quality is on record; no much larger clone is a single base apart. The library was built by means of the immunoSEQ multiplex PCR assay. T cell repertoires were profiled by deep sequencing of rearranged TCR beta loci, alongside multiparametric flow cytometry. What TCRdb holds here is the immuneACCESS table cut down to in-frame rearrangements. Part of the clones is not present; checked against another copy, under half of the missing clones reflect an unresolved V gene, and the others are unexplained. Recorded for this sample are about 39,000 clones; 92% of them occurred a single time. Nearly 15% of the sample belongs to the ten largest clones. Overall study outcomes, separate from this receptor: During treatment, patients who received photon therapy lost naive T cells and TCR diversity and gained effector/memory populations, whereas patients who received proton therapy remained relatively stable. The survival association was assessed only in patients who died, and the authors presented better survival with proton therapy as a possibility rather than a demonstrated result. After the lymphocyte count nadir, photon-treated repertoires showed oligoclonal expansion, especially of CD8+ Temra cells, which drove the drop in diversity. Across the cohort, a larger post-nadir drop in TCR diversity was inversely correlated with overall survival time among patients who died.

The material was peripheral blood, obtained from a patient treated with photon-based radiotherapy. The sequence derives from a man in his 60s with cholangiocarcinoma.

The CDR3 here reads CASSLVGGAGQETQYF. Read as DNA, the sequence is TGTGCCAGCAGCTTAGTGGGGGGTGCGGGGCAAGAGACCCAGTACTTC. The receptor chain draws on TRBV7-8 and TRBJ2-5, with TRBD2 tentatively as D gene (6 bases match). CDR1 SGHVS and CDR2 FQNEAQ were looked up in the germline V gene. Counted from cysteine to phenylalanine, this CDR3 has 16 amino acids. The DNA shown is the 48-base CDR3, in frame from base 1. The junction carries 14 bases between V and J, which are trimmed by 1 base and 2 bases respectively.